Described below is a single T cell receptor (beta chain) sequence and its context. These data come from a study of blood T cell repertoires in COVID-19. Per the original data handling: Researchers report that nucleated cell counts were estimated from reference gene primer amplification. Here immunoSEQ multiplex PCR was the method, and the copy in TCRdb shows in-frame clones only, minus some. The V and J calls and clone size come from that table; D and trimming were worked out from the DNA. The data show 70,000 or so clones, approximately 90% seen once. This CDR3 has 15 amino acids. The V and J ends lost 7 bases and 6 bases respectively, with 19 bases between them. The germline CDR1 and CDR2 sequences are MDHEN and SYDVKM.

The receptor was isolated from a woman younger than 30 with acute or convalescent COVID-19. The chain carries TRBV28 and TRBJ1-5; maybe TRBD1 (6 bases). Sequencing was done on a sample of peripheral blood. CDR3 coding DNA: TGTGCCAGCACCCCCCGGGGGGCCCTATCTCAGCCCCAGCATTTT. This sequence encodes CASTPRGALSQPQHF.